This section outlines one T cell receptor (beta chain) sequence together with its context. Its antigen remains unknown. This sample is part of a study of CXCR3-negative and CXCR3-positive naive CD8 T cells. Study summary: For each library, about 1.5 +/- 0.3 million TRB reads were obtained, about 135 million in total. Findings and caveats of the study: Memory cells showed distinct TRBV-TRBJ patterns, while the two naive subsets matched. Memory CD8+ T cell repertoires were far less diverse than both naive subsets.

The method, 5' RACE with UMI labels, was used to prepare the TRB cDNA libraries. TCRdb reworked the 5' RACE reads into one entry per CDR3 protein, no DNA. The repertoire shows around 40,000 distinct CDR3 sequences; the top ten hold roughly 14%. In triplicate, each CD8+ T cell subset was sorted at under 350,000 cells per replicate. This CDR3 contains 11 residues. CDR1 and CDR2 from the germline V gene are SGDLS and YYNGEE. The receptor comes from a human donor in good health. Some clones in this sample may be carry-over from other donors' samples. J is TRBJ2-3 and V is TRBV9; the D gene TCRdb calls, TRBD1, cannot be checked with no DNA. Material for sequencing was memory CD8+ T cells from blood. CDR3 sequence: CASSWGDTQYF.